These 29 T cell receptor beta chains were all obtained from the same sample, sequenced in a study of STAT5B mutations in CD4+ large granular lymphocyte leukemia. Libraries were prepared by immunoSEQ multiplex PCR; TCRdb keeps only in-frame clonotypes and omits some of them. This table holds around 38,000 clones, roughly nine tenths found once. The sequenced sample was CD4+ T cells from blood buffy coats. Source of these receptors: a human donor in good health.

The chain's CDR3 is CASSPRGLAGSTDTQYF. CDR3 sequence (DNA): TGTGCCAGCAGCCCAAGAGGACTAGCGGGTAGCACAGATACGCAGTATTTT. The chain has TRBV7-3 and TRBJ2-3; TRBD2 agrees at 11 bases. The V gene end was trimmed by 5 bases and the J gene end by 0 bases; junction bases not matched to a gene: 7. The CDR3 totals 17 residues. CDR1 is SGHTA and CDR2 is FQGTGA in the germline V gene.

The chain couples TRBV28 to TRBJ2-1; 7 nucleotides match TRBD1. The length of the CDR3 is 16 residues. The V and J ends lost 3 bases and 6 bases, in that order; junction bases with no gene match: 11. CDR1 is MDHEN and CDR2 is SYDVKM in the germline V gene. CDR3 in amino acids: CASSFQRQGWRNEQFF. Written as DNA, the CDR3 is TGTGCCAGCAGTTTCCAACGACAGGGTTGGCGCAATGAGCAGTTCTTC.

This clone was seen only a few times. Written as DNA, the CDR3 is TGTGCCAGCAGCTTAGTTGGAGGGAACTATGGCTACACCTTC. Its translation is CASSLVGGNYGYTF. J is TRBJ1-2 and V is TRBV7-2, with D unresolved. V lost 1 base and J 2 bases, leaving 8 bases between the germline ends. The CDR3 has 14 residues. Germline V CDR1 and CDR2: SGHTA, FQGNSA. Based on the CDR3 plus reference TRBV7-2 and TRBJ1-2, the full variable domain is GAGVSQSPSNKVTEKGKDVELRCDPISGHTALYWYRQSLGQGLEFLIYFQGNSAPDKSGLPSDRFSAERTGGSVSTLTIQRTQQEDSAVYLCASSLVGGNYGYTFGSGTRLTVV.

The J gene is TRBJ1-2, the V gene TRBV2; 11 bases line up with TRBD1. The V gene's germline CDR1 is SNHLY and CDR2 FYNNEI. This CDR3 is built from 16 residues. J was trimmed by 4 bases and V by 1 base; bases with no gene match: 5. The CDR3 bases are TGTGCCAGCAGTGAAGAGTGGACAGGGGGCGTCTATGGCTACACCTTC. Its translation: CASSEEWTGGVYGYTF.

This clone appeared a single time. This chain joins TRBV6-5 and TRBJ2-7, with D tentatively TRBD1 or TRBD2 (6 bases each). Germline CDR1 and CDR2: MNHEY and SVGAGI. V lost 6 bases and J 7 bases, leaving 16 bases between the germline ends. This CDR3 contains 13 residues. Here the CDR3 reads CASSYNIGGEQYF. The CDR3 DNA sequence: TGTGCCAGCAGCTATAATATAGGGGGGGAGCAGTACTTC.

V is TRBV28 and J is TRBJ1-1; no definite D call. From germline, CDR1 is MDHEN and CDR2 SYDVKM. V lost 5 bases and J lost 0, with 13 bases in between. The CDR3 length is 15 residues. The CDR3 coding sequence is TGTGCCAGCAGTGACATACACATAATGAACACTGAAGCTTTCTTT. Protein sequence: CASSDIHIMNTEAFF.

CDR3 nucleotides: TGTGCCAGCAGCGTAGATATGGGTGCCTACAATGAGCAGTTCTTC. Its protein product is CASSVDMGAYNEQFF. This chain links TRBV9 with TRBJ2-1; D is unclear. The ends were cut back, 0 bases at V and 2 bases at J, with 9 bases in the middle. CDR3 length equals 15 residues. Germline V gene data show CDR1 as SGDLS and CDR2 as YYNGEE.

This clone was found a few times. The CDR3 DNA reads as TGTGCCAGCAGCGTAGGCCCGACTAGCGGGGAACAGTACGAGCAGTACTTC. Translating it yields CASSVGPTSGEQYEQYF. The rearrangement links TRBV9 to TRBJ2-7; 11 bases align to TRBD2. In germline, CDR1 is SGDLS, CDR2 YYNGEE. This CDR3 spans 17 amino acids. V lost 0 bases and J lost 4; bases outside the gene matches: 9.

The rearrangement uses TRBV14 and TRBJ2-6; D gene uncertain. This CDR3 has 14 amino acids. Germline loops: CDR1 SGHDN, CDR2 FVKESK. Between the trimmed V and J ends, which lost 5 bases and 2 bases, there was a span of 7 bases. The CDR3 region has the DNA TGTGCCAGCAGCTCCTCTCCTGGGGCCAACGTCCTGACTTTC. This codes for CASSSSPGANVLTF.

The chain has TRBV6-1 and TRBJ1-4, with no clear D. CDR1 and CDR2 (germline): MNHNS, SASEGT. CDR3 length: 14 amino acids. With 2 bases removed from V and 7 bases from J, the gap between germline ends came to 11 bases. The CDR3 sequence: CASSEPISSEKLFF. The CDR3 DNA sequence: TGTGCCAGCAGTGAACCGATCAGTAGTGAAAAACTGTTTTTT.

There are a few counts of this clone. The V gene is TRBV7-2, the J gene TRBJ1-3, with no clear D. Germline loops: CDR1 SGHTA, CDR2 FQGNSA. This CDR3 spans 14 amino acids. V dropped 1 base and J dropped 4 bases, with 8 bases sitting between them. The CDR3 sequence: CASSLGVLGNTIYF. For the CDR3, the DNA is TGTGCCAGCAGCTTAGGGGTTCTGGGAAACACCATATATTTT.

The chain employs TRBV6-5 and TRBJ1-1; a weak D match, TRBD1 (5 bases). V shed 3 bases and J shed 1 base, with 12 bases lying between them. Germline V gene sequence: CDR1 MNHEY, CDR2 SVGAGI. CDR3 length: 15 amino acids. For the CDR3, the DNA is TGTGCCAGCAGTTATGGGCCGACAGAGAACACTGAAGCTTTCTTT. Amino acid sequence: CASSYGPTENTEAFF.

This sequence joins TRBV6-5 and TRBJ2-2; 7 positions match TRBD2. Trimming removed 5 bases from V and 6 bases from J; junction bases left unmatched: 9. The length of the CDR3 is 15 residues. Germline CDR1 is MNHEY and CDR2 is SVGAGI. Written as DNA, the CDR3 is TGTGCCAGCAGTGCCTGGACTAGTTGGGCCGGGGAGCTGTTTTTT. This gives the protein CASSAWTSWAGELFF.

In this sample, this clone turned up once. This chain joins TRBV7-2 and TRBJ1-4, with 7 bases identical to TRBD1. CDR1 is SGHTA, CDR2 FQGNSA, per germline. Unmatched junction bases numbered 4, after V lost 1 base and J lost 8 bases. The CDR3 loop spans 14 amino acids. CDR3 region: CASSLGDSQEKLFF. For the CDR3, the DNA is TGTGCCAGCAGCTTAGGGGACAGTCAGGAAAAACTGTTTTTT.

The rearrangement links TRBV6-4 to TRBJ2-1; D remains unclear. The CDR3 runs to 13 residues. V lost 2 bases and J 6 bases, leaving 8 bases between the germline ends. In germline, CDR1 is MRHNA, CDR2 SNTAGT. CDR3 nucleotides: TGTGCCAGCAGTGACCAAGGGCGCAATGAGCAGTTCTTC. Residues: CASSDQGRNEQFF.

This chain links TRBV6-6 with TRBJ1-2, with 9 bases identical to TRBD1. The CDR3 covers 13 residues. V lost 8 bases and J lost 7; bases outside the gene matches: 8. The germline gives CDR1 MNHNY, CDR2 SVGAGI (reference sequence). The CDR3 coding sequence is TGTGCCAGCTCACGACAGGGGGAATTTGGCTACACCTTC. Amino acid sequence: CASSRQGEFGYTF.

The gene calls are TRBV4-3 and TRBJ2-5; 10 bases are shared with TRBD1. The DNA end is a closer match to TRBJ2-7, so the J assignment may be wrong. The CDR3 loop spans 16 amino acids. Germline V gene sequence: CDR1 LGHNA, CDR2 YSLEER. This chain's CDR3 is CASSQAWTGGTYEQYF. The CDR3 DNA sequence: TGCGCCAGCAGCCAAGCTTGGACAGGGGGGACCTACGAGCAGTACTTC.

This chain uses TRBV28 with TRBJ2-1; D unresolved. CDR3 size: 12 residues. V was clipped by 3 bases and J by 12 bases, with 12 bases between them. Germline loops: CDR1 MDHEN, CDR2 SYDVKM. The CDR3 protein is CASSLPPLPQFF. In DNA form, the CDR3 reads TGTGCCAGCAGTTTGCCCCCTCTCCCGCAGTTCTTC. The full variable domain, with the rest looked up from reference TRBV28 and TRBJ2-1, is DVKVTQSSRYLVKRTGEKVFLECVQDMDHENMFWYRQDPGLGLRLIYFSYDVKMKEKGDIPEGYSVSREKKERFSLILESASTNQTSMYLCASSLPPLPQFFGPGTRLTVL.

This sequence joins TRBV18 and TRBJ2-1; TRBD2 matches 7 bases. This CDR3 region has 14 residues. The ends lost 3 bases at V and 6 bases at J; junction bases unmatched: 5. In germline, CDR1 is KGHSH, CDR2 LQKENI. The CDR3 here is CASSPTAGSNEQFF. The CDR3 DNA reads TGTGCCAGCTCACCGACAGCGGGGTCCAATGAGCAGTTCTTC.

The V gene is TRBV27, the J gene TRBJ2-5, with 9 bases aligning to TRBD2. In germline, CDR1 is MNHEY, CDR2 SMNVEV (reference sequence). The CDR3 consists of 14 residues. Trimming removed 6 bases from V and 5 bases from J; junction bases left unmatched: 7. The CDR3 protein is CASRRREGSETQYF. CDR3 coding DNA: TGTGCCAGCAGGAGGCGGGAGGGGTCGGAGACCCAGTACTTC.

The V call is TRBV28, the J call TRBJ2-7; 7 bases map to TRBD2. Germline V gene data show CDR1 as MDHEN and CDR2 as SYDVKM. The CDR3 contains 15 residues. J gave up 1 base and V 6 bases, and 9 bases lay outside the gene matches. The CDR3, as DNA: TGTGCCAGCAGCTTAGCGGGCGTAGTTTCCTACGAGCAGTACTTC. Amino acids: CASSLAGVVSYEQYF.

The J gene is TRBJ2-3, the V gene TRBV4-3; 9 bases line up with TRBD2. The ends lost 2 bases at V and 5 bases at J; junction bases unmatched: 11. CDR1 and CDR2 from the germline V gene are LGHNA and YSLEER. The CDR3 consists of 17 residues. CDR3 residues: CASSQSPSGGLGDTQYF. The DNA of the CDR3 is TGCGCCAGCAGCCAATCCCCCAGCGGGGGGTTGGGAGATACGCAGTATTTT.

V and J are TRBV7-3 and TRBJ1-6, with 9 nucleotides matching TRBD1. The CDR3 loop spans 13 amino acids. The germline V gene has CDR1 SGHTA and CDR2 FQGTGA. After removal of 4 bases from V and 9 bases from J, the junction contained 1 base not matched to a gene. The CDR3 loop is CASSWDRASPLHF. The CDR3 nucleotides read TGTGCCAGCAGCTGGGACAGGGCTTCACCCCTCCACTTT.

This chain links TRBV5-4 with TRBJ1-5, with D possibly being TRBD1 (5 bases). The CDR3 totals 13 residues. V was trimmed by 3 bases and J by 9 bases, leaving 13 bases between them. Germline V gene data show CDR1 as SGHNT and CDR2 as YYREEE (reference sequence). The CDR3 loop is CASSWGASGPQHF. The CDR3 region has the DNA TGTGCCAGCAGCTGGGGCGCCTCGGGGCCCCAGCATTTT.

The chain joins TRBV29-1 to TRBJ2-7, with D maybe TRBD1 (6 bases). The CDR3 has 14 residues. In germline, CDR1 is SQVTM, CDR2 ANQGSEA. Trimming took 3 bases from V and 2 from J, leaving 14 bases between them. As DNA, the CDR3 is TGCAGCGTTGAGAACACAGGGAAGCCCTACGAGCAGTACTTC. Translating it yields CSVENTGKPYEQYF.

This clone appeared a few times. The CDR3 protein is CASSPDIASSFFIYEQYF. The CDR3 DNA sequence: TGTGCCAGCTCGCCGGACATAGCCAGCAGCTTTTTCATTTACGAGCAGTACTTC. The rearrangement links TRBV18 to TRBJ2-7; a possible D gene is TRBD1 (5 bases). Trimming took off 6 bases at V and 4 bases at J, with 28 bases between the two ends. CDR3 size: 18 residues. Germline CDR1 and CDR2: KGHSH and LQKENI.

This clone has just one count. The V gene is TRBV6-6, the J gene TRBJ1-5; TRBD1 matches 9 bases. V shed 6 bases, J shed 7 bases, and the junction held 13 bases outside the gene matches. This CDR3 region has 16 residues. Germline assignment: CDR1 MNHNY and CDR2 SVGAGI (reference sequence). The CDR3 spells CASSNLGDRAGQPQHF. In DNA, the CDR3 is TGTGCCAGCAGCAACCTTGGGGACAGGGCTGGCCAGCCCCAGCATTTT.

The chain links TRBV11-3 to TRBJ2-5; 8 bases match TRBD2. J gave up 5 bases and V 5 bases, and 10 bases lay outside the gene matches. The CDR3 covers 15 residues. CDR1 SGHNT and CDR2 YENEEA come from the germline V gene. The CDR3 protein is CASSTPRGGRETQYF. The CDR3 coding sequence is TGTGCCAGCAGCACCCCCCGGGGCGGGAGGGAGACCCAGTACTTC.

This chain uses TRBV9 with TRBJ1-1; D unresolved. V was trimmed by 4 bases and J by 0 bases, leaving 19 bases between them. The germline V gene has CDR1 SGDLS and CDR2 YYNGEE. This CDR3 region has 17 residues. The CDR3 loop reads CASSFLGSVRLNTEAFF. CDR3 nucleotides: TGTGCCAGCAGCTTCCTCGGGTCCGTTCGGCTGAACACTGAAGCTTTCTTT.